These T cell receptor beta chains were read from a single sample in a study of control samples from healthy donors and cancer patients. Produced via immunoSEQ multiplex PCR; TCRdb's table is partial and in-frame only. Of tens of thousands of clones listed, 95% to 97% were seen once; the top ten hold about 1.9%. Sequenced sample: blood. Receptor source: a woman aged 25 to 39 in good health. The CDR3 runs from the conserved cysteine through the conserved F or W. Each record gives: clone size, V gene, J gene, D gene, CDR3 DNA, CDR3 protein. The D gene is left open where the match is weak. Size tells how often a clone was seen (once, few, many) or the class of an expanded clone, and some rows leave it out.

abundance: -
v_gene: TRBV21-1
j_gene: TRBJ2-7
d_gene: -
CDR3nt: TGTGCCAGCAGAGGCGGCTCCTACGAGCAGTACTTC
CDR3aa: CASRGGSYEQYF

abundance: -
v_gene: TRBV4-1
j_gene: TRBJ1-4
d_gene: -
CDR3nt: TGCGCCAGCAGCCAAATCCGGGCAACTAATGAAAAACTGTTTTTT
CDR3aa: CASSQIRATNEKLFF

abundance: -
v_gene: TRBV20-1
j_gene: TRBJ1-6
d_gene: TRBD1
CDR3nt: TGCAGTGCTAGTGGCCCGGGACAGGGTAGGGAACCCCTCCACTTT
CDR3aa: CSASGPGQGREPLHF

abundance: -
v_gene: TRBV12-5
j_gene: TRBJ2-3
d_gene: -
CDR3nt: TGTGCTAGTGGTTTGCGACTCGGTGATACGCAGTATTTT
CDR3aa: CASGLRLGDTQYF

abundance: -
v_gene: TRBV9
j_gene: TRBJ2-1
d_gene: TRBD2
CDR3nt: TGTGCCAGCAGCGTAGGGGCGGGAGGCCCCTACAATGAGCAGTTCTTC
CDR3aa: CASSVGAGGPYNEQFF

abundance: -
v_gene: TRBV28
j_gene: TRBJ2-5
d_gene: TRBD2
CDR3nt: TGTGCCAGCAGTTTATTTCCTGGCCGGGAGGCTATGGAGACCCAGTACTTC
CDR3aa: CASSLFPGREAMETQYF

abundance: -
v_gene: TRBV4-1
j_gene: TRBJ2-5
d_gene: -
CDR3nt: TGCGCCAGCAGCCAAGATCCTGGTGTTCAAGAGACCCAGTACTTC
CDR3aa: CASSQDPGVQETQYF

abundance: -
v_gene: TRBV6-5
j_gene: TRBJ2-7
d_gene: -
CDR3nt: TGTGCCAGCAGTTACGCGGGAAGCTCCTACGAGCAGTACTTC
CDR3aa: CASSYAGSSYEQYF

abundance: -
v_gene: TRBV27
j_gene: TRBJ2-5
d_gene: -
CDR3nt: TGTGCCAGCAGTTTATCGTTGGCTACACAAGAGACCCAGTACTTC
CDR3aa: CASSLSLATQETQYF

abundance: -
v_gene: TRBV4-1
j_gene: TRBJ2-7
d_gene: -
CDR3nt: TGCGCCAGCAGCCAAGATTACGACGAAGACTACGAGCAGTACTTC
CDR3aa: CASSQDYDEDYEQYF

abundance: -
v_gene: TRBV6-5
j_gene: TRBJ1-2
d_gene: -
CDR3nt: TGTGCCAGCAAGATAGGGCAATGGTATGGCTACACCTTC
CDR3aa: CASKIGQWYGYTF

abundance: -
v_gene: TRBV27
j_gene: TRBJ2-7
d_gene: -
CDR3nt: TGTGCCAGCAGTTTTAGGTCAAACACCTACGAGCAGTACTTC
CDR3aa: CASSFRSNTYEQYF

abundance: -
v_gene: TRBV9
j_gene: TRBJ2-1
d_gene: TRBD2
CDR3nt: TGTGCCAGCAGCCCTCCAGGCGTAGCGGGAGGATACAATGAGCAGTTCTTC
CDR3aa: CASSPPGVAGGYNEQFF

abundance: -
v_gene: TRBV28
j_gene: TRBJ1-4
d_gene: -
CDR3nt: TGTGCCAGCAGTCAGGGGAGGGGCGCAGCGGACGAAAAACTGTTTTTT
CDR3aa: CASSQGRGAADEKLFF

abundance: -
v_gene: TRBV4-2
j_gene: TRBJ2-7
d_gene: -
CDR3nt: TGTGCCAGCAGCCAGGAAGGGAGGCCCAGCTACGAGCAGTACTTC
CDR3aa: CASSQEGRPSYEQYF

abundance: -
v_gene: TRBV6-5
j_gene: TRBJ1-1
d_gene: -
CDR3nt: TGTGCCAGCAGCCGGGATGAGGGAGGTGGTCCTGAAGCTTTCTTT
CDR3aa: CASSRDEGGGPEAFF

abundance: -
v_gene: TRBV5-6
j_gene: TRBJ2-3
d_gene: -
CDR3nt: TGTGCCAGCAGCGGGGGTTATGCTAGCACAGATACGCAGTATTTT
CDR3aa: CASSGGYASTDTQYF

abundance: -
v_gene: TRBV24-1
j_gene: TRBJ2-5
d_gene: TRBD2
CDR3nt: TGTGCCACCAGTGATCAACGGACTAGCGGGAGGCACCAAGAGACCCAGTACTTC
CDR3aa: CATSDQRTSGRHQETQYF

abundance: -
v_gene: TRBV2
j_gene: TRBJ2-5
d_gene: -
CDR3nt: TGTGCCAGCAGATCGGACAGTTCGATTAGTGAGACCCAGTACTTC
CDR3aa: CASRSDSSISETQYF

abundance: -
v_gene: TRBV3-1/TRBV3-2
j_gene: TRBJ1-4
d_gene: -
CDR3nt: TGTGCCAGCAGCCAAGCCAGCCGGGAAGGAAAACTGTTTTTT
CDR3aa: CASSQASREGKLFF

abundance: -
v_gene: TRBV3-1/TRBV3-2
j_gene: TRBJ1-6
d_gene: TRBD1
CDR3nt: TGTGCCAGCAGCCTAGGGACAGGGGGTAGTAATTCACCCCTCCACTTT
CDR3aa: CASSLGTGGSNSPLHF

abundance: -
v_gene: TRBV5-1
j_gene: TRBJ2-1
d_gene: -
CDR3nt: TGCGCCAGCAGCTCCCTTGGAGCTCCTTCCTACAATGAGCAGTTCTTC
CDR3aa: CASSSLGAPSYNEQFF

abundance: once
v_gene: TRBV15
j_gene: TRBJ1-1
d_gene: TRBD1
CDR3nt: TGTGCCACCAGCACCGAGGGGGCCTGGGAAGCTTTCTTT
CDR3aa: CATSTEGAWEAFF

abundance: -
v_gene: TRBV7-9
j_gene: TRBJ1-1
d_gene: -
CDR3nt: TGTGCCAGCAGCAACTCCGGGGGGACACCCAACACTGAAGCTTTCTTT
CDR3aa: CASSNSGGTPNTEAFF

abundance: -
v_gene: TRBV29-1
j_gene: TRBJ2-3
d_gene: TRBD2
CDR3nt: TGCAGCGTCCGAGGGACTAGCGGGGGGCTGTCAGATACGCAGTATTTT
CDR3aa: CSVRGTSGGLSDTQYF

abundance: -
v_gene: TRBV28
j_gene: TRBJ2-1
d_gene: -
CDR3nt: TGTGCCAGCAGTGGGGACAACTACAATGAGCAGTTCTTC
CDR3aa: CASSGDNYNEQFF

abundance: few
v_gene: TRBV6-2/TRBV6-3
j_gene: TRBJ1-5
d_gene: -
CDR3nt: TGTGCCAGCAGTTACTCTGGGGTTGTTCAGCCCCAGCATTTT
CDR3aa: CASSYSGVVQPQHF

abundance: -
v_gene: TRBV4-1
j_gene: TRBJ2-2
d_gene: -
CDR3nt: TGCGCCAGCAGCCCTCAAGGGGGTTCCGGGGAGCTGTTTTTT
CDR3aa: CASSPQGGSGELFF

abundance: -
v_gene: TRBV9
j_gene: TRBJ2-1
d_gene: TRBD2
CDR3nt: TGTGCCAGCAGCGTCAACGGACTAGCGCACAATGAGCAGTTCTTC
CDR3aa: CASSVNGLAHNEQFF

abundance: -
v_gene: TRBV12-5
j_gene: TRBJ1-1
d_gene: -
CDR3nt: TGTGCTAGTGGTTTGGAGGGCAGGGAGAACACTGAAGCTTTCTTT
CDR3aa: CASGLEGRENTEAFF

abundance: -
v_gene: TRBV3-1/TRBV3-2
j_gene: TRBJ2-1
d_gene: -
CDR3nt: TGTGCCAGCAGCGCGCGACAGGATTACAATGAGCAGTTCTTC
CDR3aa: CASSARQDYNEQFF

abundance: -
v_gene: TRBV5-1
j_gene: TRBJ1-6
d_gene: TRBD1
CDR3nt: TGCGCCAGCAGCGGACAGGGGGATTCACCCCTCCACTTT
CDR3aa: CASSGQGDSPLHF

abundance: -
v_gene: TRBV2
j_gene: TRBJ1-3
d_gene: -
CDR3nt: TGTGCCAGCAGTGAAACAAACCCCCGCTCTGGAAACACCATATATTTT
CDR3aa: CASSETNPRSGNTIYF

abundance: -
v_gene: TRBV7-9
j_gene: TRBJ1-5
d_gene: -
CDR3nt: TGTGCCAGCAGCTTAGCAGGGCTCAATCAGCCCCAGCATTTT
CDR3aa: CASSLAGLNQPQHF

abundance: -
v_gene: TRBV6-6
j_gene: TRBJ1-5
d_gene: -
CDR3nt: TGTGCCAGCAGTCCTCACCCTTTGGGCGCCGGAAAAAATCAGCCCCAGCATTTT
CDR3aa: CASSPHPLGAGKNQPQHF

abundance: once
v_gene: TRBV5-5
j_gene: TRBJ2-1
d_gene: -
CDR3nt: TGTGCCAGCAGCACGGGACTCTCCCAGGGTGAGCAGTTCTTC
CDR3aa: CASSTGLSQGEQFF

abundance: once
v_gene: TRBV6-5
j_gene: TRBJ2-2
d_gene: -
CDR3nt: TGTGCCAGCAGTTGGTATGCGAACACCGGGGAGCTGTTTTTT
CDR3aa: CASSWYANTGELFF

abundance: -
v_gene: TRBV6-1
j_gene: TRBJ2-7
d_gene: TRBD2
CDR3nt: TGTGCCAGCAGTGAACTAGCGGGAGGTCGGGAGCAGTACTTC
CDR3aa: CASSELAGGREQYF

abundance: once
v_gene: TRBV28
j_gene: TRBJ2-7
d_gene: -
CDR3nt: TGTGCCAGCAGTTTTCTGCCCTACGAGCAGTACTTC
CDR3aa: CASSFLPYEQYF

abundance: -
v_gene: TRBV7-9
j_gene: TRBJ1-5
d_gene: -
CDR3nt: TGTGCCAGCAGCTCAGGGGTGCCTATAAGCAATCAGCCCCAGCATTTT
CDR3aa: CASSSGVPISNQPQHF

abundance: -
v_gene: TRBV7-9
j_gene: TRBJ2-7
d_gene: TRBD1
CDR3nt: TGTGCCAGCAGCGGCCGGGACAGGGGGTCCCACGAGCAGTACTTC
CDR3aa: CASSGRDRGSHEQYF

abundance: -
v_gene: TRBV7-9
j_gene: TRBJ1-2
d_gene: -
CDR3nt: TGTGCCAGCAGCCCCTGGGACTGGGCATCTACTAACTATGGCTACACCTTC
CDR3aa: CASSPWDWASTNYGYTF

abundance: -
v_gene: TRBV5-1
j_gene: TRBJ2-1
d_gene: -
CDR3nt: TGCGCCAGCAGCTTGCTCCCGTCCTCCTACAATGAGCAGTTCTTC
CDR3aa: CASSLLPSSYNEQFF

abundance: -
v_gene: TRBV6-5
j_gene: TRBJ1-1
d_gene: TRBD1
CDR3nt: TGTGCCAGCAGTCAGGGGGCTGGCACTGAAGCTTTCTTT
CDR3aa: CASSQGAGTEAFF

abundance: -
v_gene: TRBV30
j_gene: TRBJ1-5
d_gene: -
CDR3nt: TGTGCCTGGAGAGAAGGTTGGGGCAATCAGCCCCAGCATTTT
CDR3aa: CAWREGWGNQPQHF